This entry features one TCR beta chain sequence. Antigen: not known. V was cut by 4 bases and J by 5 bases, with 11 bases left in between. The CDR3 contains 13 residues. Germline V CDR1 and CDR2: LNHDA, SQIVND (reference sequence). The sample originates from a study of T cells in Graves' hyperthyroidism and ophthalmopathy. Findings and caveats of the study: With a median lead of around 6.7 months before onset, the model predicted ophthalmopathy.

TCR beta CDR3 regions were amplified from RNA. When the TCR CDR3 underwent first-round RT-PCR, the HTBI primer set was used. TCRdb itself ran the multiplex PCR reads through MiXCR, one entry per CDR3 protein. Among about 320,000 distinct CDR3 sequences listed, approximately 15% were seen once. Sequenced input: blood. The TCR comes from a young man with Graves' hyperthyroidism. The V and J genes are TRBV19 and TRBJ1-1; D gene uncertain. CDR3 in amino acids: CASSKVADTEAFF. CDR3 DNA: TGTGCCAGTAGTAAGGTTGCCGATACTGAAGCTTTCTTT.